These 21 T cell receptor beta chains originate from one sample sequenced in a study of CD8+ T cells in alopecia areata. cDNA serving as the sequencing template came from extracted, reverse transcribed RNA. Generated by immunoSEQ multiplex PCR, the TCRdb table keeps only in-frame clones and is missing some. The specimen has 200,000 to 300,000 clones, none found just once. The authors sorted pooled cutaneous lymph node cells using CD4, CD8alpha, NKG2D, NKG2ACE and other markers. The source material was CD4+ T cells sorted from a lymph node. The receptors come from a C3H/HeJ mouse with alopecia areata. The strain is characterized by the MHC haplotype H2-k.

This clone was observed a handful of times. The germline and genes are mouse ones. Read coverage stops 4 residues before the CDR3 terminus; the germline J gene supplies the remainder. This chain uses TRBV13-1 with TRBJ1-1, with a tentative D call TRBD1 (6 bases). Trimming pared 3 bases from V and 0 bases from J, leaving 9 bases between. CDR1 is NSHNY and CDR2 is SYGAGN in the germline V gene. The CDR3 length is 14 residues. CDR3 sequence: CASSAWTANTEVFF. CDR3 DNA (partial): TGTGCCAGCAGTGCGTGGACAGCAAACACA.

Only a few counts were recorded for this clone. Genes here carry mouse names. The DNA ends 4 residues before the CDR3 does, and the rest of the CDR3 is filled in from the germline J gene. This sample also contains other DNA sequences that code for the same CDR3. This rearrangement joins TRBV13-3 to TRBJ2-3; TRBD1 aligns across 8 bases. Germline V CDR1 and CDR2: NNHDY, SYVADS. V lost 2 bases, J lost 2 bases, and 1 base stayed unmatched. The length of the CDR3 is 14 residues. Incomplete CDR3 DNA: TGTGCCAGCAGTGACCAGGGGGCTGCAGAA. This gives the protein CASSDQGAAE. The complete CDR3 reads CASSDQGAAETLYF.

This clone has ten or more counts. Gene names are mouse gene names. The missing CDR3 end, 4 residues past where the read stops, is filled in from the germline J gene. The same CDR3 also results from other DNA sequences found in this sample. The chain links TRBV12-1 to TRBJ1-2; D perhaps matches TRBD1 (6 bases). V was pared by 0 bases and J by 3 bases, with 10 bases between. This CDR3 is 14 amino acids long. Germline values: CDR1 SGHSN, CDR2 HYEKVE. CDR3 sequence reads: CASSLGGADSDYTF. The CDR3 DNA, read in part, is TGTGCCAGCTCTCTCGGGGGGGCGGACTCC.

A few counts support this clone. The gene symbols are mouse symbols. The CDR3 DNA, read in part, is TGTGCCAGCGCTTGGGGGAACTATGCT. It encodes CASAWGNYA. The whole CDR3 sequence is CASAWGNYAEQFF. The chain recombines TRBV19 with TRBJ2-1, with TRBD2 as a possible D gene (6 bases). The sequence runs out 4 residues before the end of the CDR3; the remainder is reconstructed from the germline J gene. Trimming took off 7 bases at V and 1 base at J, with 9 bases between the two ends. This CDR3 is 13 amino acids long. Per the germline V gene, CDR1 is FNHDT and CDR2 is SITEND (reference sequence). Supplemented by reference TRBV19 and TRBJ2-1, the full variable domain reads GGIITQTPKFLIGQEGQKLTLKCQQNFNHDTMYWYRQDSGKGLRLIYYSITENDLQKGDLSEGYDASREKKSSFSLTVTSAQKNEMAVFLCASAWGNYAEQFFGPGTRLTVL.

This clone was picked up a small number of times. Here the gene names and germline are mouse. CDR3 sequence: CASSMGQSNTEVFF. Partial CDR3 DNA: TGTGCCAGCAGTATGGGACAATCAAACACA. The rearrangement uses TRBV13-1 and TRBJ1-1; tentatively, D is TRBD1 (6 bases). The read stops 4 residues short of the end of the CDR3; the missing end is completed from the germline J gene. V dropped 4 bases and J dropped 0 bases, with 10 bases sitting between them. This CDR3 region has 14 residues. Germline CDR1 reads NSHNY; CDR2 reads SYGAGN.

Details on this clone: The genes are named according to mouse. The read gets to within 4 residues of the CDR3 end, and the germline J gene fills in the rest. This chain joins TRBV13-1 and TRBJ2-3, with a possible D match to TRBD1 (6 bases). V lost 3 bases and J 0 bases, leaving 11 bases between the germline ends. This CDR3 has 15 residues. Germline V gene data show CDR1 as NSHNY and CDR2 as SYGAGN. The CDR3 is CASSGTRGSAETLYF. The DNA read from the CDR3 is TGTGCCAGCAGTGGAACCAGGGGAAGTGCAGAA.

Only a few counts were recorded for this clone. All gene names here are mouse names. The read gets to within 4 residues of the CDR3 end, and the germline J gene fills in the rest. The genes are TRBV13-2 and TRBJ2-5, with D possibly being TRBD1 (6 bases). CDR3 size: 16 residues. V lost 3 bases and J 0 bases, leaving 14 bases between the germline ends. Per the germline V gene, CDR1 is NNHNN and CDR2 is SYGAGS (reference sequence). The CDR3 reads CASGAPGDLNQDTQYF. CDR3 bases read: TGTGCCAGCGGTGCCCCAGGGGACCTTAACCAAGAC.

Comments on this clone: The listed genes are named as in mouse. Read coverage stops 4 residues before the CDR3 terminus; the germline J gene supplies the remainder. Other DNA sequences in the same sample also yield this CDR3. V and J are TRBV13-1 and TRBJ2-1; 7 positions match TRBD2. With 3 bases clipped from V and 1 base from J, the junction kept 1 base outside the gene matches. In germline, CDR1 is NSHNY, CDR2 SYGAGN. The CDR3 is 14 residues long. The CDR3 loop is CASSGGGNYAEQFF. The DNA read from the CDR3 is TGTGCCAGCAGTGGTGGGGGGAACTATGCT.

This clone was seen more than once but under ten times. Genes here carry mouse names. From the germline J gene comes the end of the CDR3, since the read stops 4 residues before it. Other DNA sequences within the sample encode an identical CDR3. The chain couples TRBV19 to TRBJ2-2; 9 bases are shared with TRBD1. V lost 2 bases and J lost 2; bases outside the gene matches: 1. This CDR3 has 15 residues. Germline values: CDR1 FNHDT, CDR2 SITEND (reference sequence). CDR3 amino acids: CASSIGTGNTGQLYF. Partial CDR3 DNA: TGTGCCAGCAGTATTGGGACAGGGAACACCGGG.

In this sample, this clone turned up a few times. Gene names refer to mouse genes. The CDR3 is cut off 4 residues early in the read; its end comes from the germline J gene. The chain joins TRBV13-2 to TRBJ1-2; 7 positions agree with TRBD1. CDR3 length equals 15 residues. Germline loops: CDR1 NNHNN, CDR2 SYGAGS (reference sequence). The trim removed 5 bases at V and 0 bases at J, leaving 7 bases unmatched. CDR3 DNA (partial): TGTGCCAGCGGAGTGGAGGGACAGACAAACTCC. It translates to CASGVEGQTNS. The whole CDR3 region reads CASGVEGQTNSDYTF.

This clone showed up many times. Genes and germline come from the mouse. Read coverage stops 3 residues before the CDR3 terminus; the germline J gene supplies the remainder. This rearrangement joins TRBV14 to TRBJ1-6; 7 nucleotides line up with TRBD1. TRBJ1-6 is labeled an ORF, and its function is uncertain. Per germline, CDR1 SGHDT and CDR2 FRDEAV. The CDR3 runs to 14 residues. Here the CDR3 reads CDRGRGIYNSPLYF. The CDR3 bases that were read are TGTGACCGGGGCAGGGGGATCTATAATTCGCCC.

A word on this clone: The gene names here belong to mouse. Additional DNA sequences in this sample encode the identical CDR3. The CDR3 reads CASSQGLGVYAEQFF. The part of the CDR3 DNA that was read is TGTGCCAGCAGCCAAGGACTGGGGGTGTATGCT. The rearrangement joins TRBV5 to TRBJ2-1; 9 bases fit TRBD2. The read finishes 4 residues shy of the CDR3 end, and the germline J gene is used to complete it. CDR1 is LGHNA and CDR2 is YNLKQL in the germline V gene (reference sequence). CDR3 length: 15 residues. The J segment lost 4 bases and the V segment lost 1 base, leaving 2 bases of the junction unmatched.

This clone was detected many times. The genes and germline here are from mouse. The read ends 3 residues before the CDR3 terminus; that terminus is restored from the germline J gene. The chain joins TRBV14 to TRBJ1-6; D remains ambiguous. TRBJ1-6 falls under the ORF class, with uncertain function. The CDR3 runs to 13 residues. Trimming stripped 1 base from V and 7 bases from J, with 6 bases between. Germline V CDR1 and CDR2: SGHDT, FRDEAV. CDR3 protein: CASSFNKNSPLYF. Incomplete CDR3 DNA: TGTGCCAGCAGTTTCAACAAAAATTCGCCC.

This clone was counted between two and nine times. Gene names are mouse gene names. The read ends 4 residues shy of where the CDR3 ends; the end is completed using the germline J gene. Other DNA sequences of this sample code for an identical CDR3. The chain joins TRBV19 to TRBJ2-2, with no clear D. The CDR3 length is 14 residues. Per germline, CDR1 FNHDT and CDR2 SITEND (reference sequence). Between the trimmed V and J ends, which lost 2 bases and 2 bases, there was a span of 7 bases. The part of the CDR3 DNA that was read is TGTGCCAGCAGTATCAGCCGGAACACCGGG. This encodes CASSISRNTG. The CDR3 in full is CASSISRNTGQLYF.

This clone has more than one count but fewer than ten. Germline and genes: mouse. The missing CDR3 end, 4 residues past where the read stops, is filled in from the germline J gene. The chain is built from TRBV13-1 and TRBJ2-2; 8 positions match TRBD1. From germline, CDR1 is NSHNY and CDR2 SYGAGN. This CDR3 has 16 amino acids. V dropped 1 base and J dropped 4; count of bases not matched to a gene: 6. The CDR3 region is CASSDRAGGGTGQLYF. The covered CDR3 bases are TGTGCCAGCAGTGATCGGGCAGGGGGCGGCACCGGG.

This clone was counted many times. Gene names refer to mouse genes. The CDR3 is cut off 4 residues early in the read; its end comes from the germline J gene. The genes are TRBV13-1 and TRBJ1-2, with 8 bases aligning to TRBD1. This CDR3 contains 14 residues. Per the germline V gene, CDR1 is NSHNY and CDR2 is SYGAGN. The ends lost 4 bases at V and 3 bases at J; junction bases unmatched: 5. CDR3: CASSPGGAYSDYTF. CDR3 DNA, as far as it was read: TGTGCCAGCAGTCCAGGGGGCGCGTACTCC.

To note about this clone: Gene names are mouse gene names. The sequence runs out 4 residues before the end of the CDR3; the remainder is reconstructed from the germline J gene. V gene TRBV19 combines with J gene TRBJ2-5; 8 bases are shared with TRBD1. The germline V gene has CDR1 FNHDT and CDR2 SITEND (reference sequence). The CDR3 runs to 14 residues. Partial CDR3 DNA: TGTGCCAGCAGTCGACAGGGGATGAGAGAC. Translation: CASSRQGMRD. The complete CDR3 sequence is CASSRQGMRDTQYF.

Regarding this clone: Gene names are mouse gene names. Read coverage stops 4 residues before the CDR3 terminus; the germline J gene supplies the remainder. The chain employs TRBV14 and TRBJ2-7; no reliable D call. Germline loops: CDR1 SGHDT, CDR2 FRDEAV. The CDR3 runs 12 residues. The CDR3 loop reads CASSLTADEQYF. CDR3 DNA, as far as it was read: TGTGCCAGCAGTCTCACAGCGGAT.

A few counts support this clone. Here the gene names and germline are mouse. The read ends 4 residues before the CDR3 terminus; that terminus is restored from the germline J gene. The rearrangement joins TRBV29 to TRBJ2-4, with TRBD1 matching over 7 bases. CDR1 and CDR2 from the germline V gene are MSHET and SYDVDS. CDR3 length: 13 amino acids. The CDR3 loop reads CASSSGTENTLYF. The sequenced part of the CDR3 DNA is TGTGCTAGCAGTTCAGGGACAGAAAAC.

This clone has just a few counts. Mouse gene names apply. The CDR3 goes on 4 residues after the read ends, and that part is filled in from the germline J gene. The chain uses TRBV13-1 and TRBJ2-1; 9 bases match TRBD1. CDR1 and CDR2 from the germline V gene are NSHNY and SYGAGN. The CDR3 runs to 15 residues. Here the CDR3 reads CASSQGQGVGAEQFF. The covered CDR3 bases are TGTGCCAGCAGCCAGGGACAGGGAGTGGGAGCT.

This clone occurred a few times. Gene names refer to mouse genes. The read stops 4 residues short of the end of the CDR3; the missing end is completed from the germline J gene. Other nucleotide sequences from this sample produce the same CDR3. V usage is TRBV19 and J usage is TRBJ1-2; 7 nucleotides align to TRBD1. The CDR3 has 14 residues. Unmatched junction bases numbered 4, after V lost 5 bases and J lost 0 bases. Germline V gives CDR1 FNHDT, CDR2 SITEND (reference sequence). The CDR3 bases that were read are TGTGCCAGCAGGACCAGGGGGGCAAACTCC. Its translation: CASRTRGANS. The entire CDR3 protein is CASRTRGANSDYTF.